The 10 T cell receptor beta chains in this list originate from one sample, sequenced in a study of long-term antiretroviral therapy in people with HIV. The assay used was immunoSEQ (version v3.0), run at survey level. Here immunoSEQ multiplex PCR was the method, and the copy in TCRdb shows in-frame clones only, minus some. The repertoire has 16,000 or so clones, 77% of them found once; the top ten carry about 21%. Sample: unsorted PBMCs, taken 2.1 years after starting antiretroviral therapy. The receptors derive from a man between 35 and 55 years old with HIV.

The J gene is TRBJ2-7, the V gene TRBV11-3; D might be TRBD1 (5 bases). Germline V gives CDR1 SGHNT, CDR2 YENEEA. The CDR3 sequence is 14 residues long. Trimming took off 8 bases at V and 1 base at J, with 15 bases between the two ends. The CDR3 spells CASGKLQDSYEQYF. DNA for the CDR3: TGTGCCAGCGGCAAATTACAGGATTCCTACGAGCAGTACTTC.

This clone was seen a single time. This chain links TRBV5-8 with TRBJ1-1; 7 bases map to TRBD1. The CDR3 length is 13 residues. CDR1 and CDR2 (germline): SGHTS, YDEGEE. V lost 3 bases to trimming and J lost 4 bases; unmatched junction nucleotides: 3. CDR3 sequence (DNA): TGTGCCAGCAGCTCTCAGGGGGGCACTGAAGCTTTCTTT. Translation gives CASSSQGGTEAFF. The variable domain in full, with the rest retrieved from reference TRBV5-8 and TRBJ1-1, is EAGVTQSPTHLIKTRGQQATLRCSPISGHTSVYWYQQALGLGLQFLLWYDEGEERNRGNFPPRFSGRQFPNYSSELNVNALELEDSALYLCASSSQGGTEAFFGQGTRLTVV.

The chain employs TRBV11-3 and TRBJ2-3; D possibly uses TRBD1 or TRBD2 (5 bases each). The CDR3 covers 15 residues. Trimming took 4 bases from V and 0 from J, leaving 11 bases between them. The germline CDR1 and CDR2 sequences are SGHNT and YENEEA. DNA for the CDR3: TGTGCCAGCAGCTGGGACGGAGTGAGCACAGATACGCAGTATTTT. It is translated as CASSWDGVSTDTQYF.

The rearrangement joins TRBV5-1 to TRBJ2-1; 12 bases match TRBD2. Trimming at V came to 0 bases and at J to 10 bases, leaving 5 bases not matched to a gene. The length of the CDR3 is 15 residues. Germline V gives CDR1 SGHRS, CDR2 YFSETQ. For the CDR3, the DNA is TGCGCCAGCAGCTTGGGGGCTAGCGGGGGGGAAGAGCAGTTCTTC. This encodes CASSLGASGGEEQFF.

The chain uses TRBV5-6 and TRBJ1-4; 8 nucleotides match TRBD1. CDR3 size: 13 residues. Germline V gene sequence: CDR1 SGHDT, CDR2 YYEEEE. The trim removed 10 bases at V and 10 bases at J, leaving 12 bases unmatched. CDR3 nucleotides: TGTGCCTCCGAGGTGACAGGGGAGGCAAAACTGTTTTTT. Amino acids: CASEVTGEAKLFF.

The chain joins TRBV7-9 to TRBJ2-7; TRBD1 matches at 9 bases. The CDR3 is made up of 15 amino acids. V lost 2 bases, J lost 6 bases, and 8 bases stayed unmatched. CDR1 and CDR2 (germline): SEHNR, FQNEAQ (reference sequence). The CDR3 region is CASSLFTGQGREQYF. The CDR3 bases are TGTGCCAGCAGCTTATTTACGGGACAGGGCCGCGAGCAGTACTTC.

The chain combines TRBV27 with TRBJ2-7; D is perhaps TRBD1 (5 bases). The CDR3 sequence is 14 residues long. The germline V and J ends were trimmed by 6 bases and 2 bases, with 14 bases remaining between them. Germline V gene lookup returns CDR1 MNHEY and CDR2 SMNVEV (reference sequence). The CDR3 DNA reads as TGTGCCAGCAGCCTAACTGCAGGGCCCTACGAGCAGTACTTC. It encodes CASSLTAGPYEQYF.

This rearrangement joins TRBV27 to TRBJ1-2, with D perhaps TRBD1 (6 bases). V shed 3 bases and J shed 4 bases, with 15 bases lying between them. Looked up from germline, CDR1 is MNHEY and CDR2 is SMNVEV (reference sequence). This CDR3 region has 15 residues. The CDR3 protein is CASSFSSGVSYGYTF. CDR3 DNA sequence: TGTGCCAGCAGTTTCTCCTCAGGGGTCTCCTATGGCTACACCTTC.

This clone has just a few counts. The chain employs TRBV10-3 and TRBJ1-5; D is unresolved. The germline CDR1 and CDR2 sequences are ENHRY and SYGVKD. CDR3 length equals 16 residues. Trimming took 0 bases from V and 2 from J, leaving 11 bases between them. As DNA, the CDR3 is TGTGCCATCAGTGAGTCGGAGTCAGTGGGCAATCAGCCCCAGCATTTT. It specifies CAISESESVGNQPQHF.

The V gene is TRBV7-2, the J gene TRBJ2-3, with 7 bases identical to TRBD2. V lost 7 bases to trimming and J lost 5 bases; unmatched junction nucleotides: 6. The germline gives CDR1 SGHTA, CDR2 FQGNSA. CDR3 length equals 13 residues. The CDR3 coding sequence is TGTGCCAGCAAGAGCGGGGTGGGAGATACGCAGTATTTT. Translated: CASKSGVGDTQYF.